A single sample is the source of the 32 T cell receptor beta chains below, sequenced in a study of CD8 T cells in Susac syndrome. Reverse transcription of roughly 0.5 to 1 ug RNA used random hexamers. TCRdb re-derived calls from the immunoSEQ multiplex PCR reads in MiXCR, one entry per CDR3 protein. The table lists about 210,000 distinct CDR3 sequences, 85% to 95% of them singletons. The sample taken for sequencing was CD4+ T cells from PBMCs. The receptors derive from a human donor in good health.

The chain combines TRBV7-9 with TRBJ1-1; no firm D call. Germline lookup yields CDR1 SEHNR and CDR2 FQNEAQ (reference sequence). The V gene lost 1 base and the J gene lost 0 bases, with 6 bases spanning the gap. CDR3 size: 14 residues. The DNA for the CDR3 is TGTGCCAGCAGCTTAGAGGCGCTGAACACTGAAGCTTTCTTT. Protein sequence: CASSLEALNTEAFF.

The chain uses TRBV20-1 and TRBJ2-7; 9 bases are a match to TRBD1. The CDR3 runs 15 residues. The junction had 10 bases not matched to a gene; V was cut back by 6 bases and J by 1 base. The V gene's germline CDR1 is DFQATT and CDR2 SNEGSKA (reference sequence). As DNA, the CDR3 is TGCAGTGCCCAGTCCCGGGACAGGGTATCCTACGAGCAGTACGTC. Translation gives CSAQSRDRVSYEQYV.

The chain employs TRBV3-1 and TRBJ1-6; D may be TRBD1 (6 bases). This CDR3 has 15 amino acids. V dropped 5 bases and J dropped 9 bases, with 17 bases sitting between them. Germline CDR1 and CDR2: LGHDT and YNNKEL (reference sequence). The CDR3 nucleotides are TGTGCCAGCAGCAGACAGACAGGCTTAATTTCACCCCTCCACTTT. Amino acid sequence: CASSRQTGLISPLHF.

The chain couples TRBV20-1 to TRBJ1-6; 7 positions match TRBD1. The CDR3 has 13 residues. With 5 bases clipped from V and 7 bases from J, the junction kept 5 bases outside the gene matches. Germline assignment: CDR1 DFQATT and CDR2 SNEGSKA (reference sequence). The CDR3 DNA is TGCAGTGCTCGACAGGGCGAGAATTCACCCCTCCACTTT. This codes for CSARQGENSPLHF.

The chain has TRBV5-4 and TRBJ2-1, with no clear D. The germline CDR1 and CDR2 sequences are SGHNT and YYREEE (reference sequence). Trimming stripped 2 bases from V and 9 bases from J, with 9 bases between. This CDR3 contains 12 residues. The DNA for the CDR3 is TGTGCCAGCAGCTTTTCGGGCGGTGAGCAGTTCTTC. Translation gives CASSFSGGEQFF.

The rearrangement joins TRBV29-1 to TRBJ1-1; 9 bases agree with TRBD1. The germline V gene encodes CDR1 SQVTM and CDR2 ANQGSEA. The J segment lost 1 base and the V segment lost 5 bases, leaving 5 bases of the junction unmatched. The CDR3 consists of 14 residues. This chain's CDR3 is CSVRVTGGNTEAFF. The DNA of the CDR3 is TGCAGCGTTCGTGTGACAGGGGGGAACACTGAAGCTTTCTTT. Complete variable domain (other parts from reference TRBV29-1 and TRBJ1-1): SAVISQKPSRDICQRGTSLTIQCQVDSQVTMMFWYRQQPGQSLTLIATANQGSEATYESGFVIDKFPISRPNLTFSTLTVSNMSPEDSSIYLCSVRVTGGNTEAFFGQGTRLTVV.

The chain uses TRBV20-1 and TRBJ2-3; D call uncertain. The germline gives CDR1 DFQATT, CDR2 SNEGSKA (reference sequence). Trimming removed 1 base from V and 1 base from J, with 9 bases in between. The CDR3 loop spans 14 amino acids. In nucleotides, the CDR3 is TGCAGTGCTAGAGGGGTGTTTGGCACAGATACGCAGTATTTT. This encodes CSARGVFGTDTQYF.

The rearrangement links TRBV29-1 to TRBJ1-6; TRBD1 matches 11 bases. V lost 6 bases, J lost 8 bases, and 3 bases stayed unmatched. This CDR3 is 13 amino acids long. The germline CDR1 and CDR2 sequences are SQVTM and ANQGSEA. CDR3 loop: CSVRTGGDSPLHF. CDR3 DNA: TGCAGCGTGCGGACAGGGGGCGATTCACCCCTCCACTTT. Variable domain in full (rest from reference TRBV29-1 and TRBJ1-6): SAVISQKPSRDICQRGTSLTIQCQVDSQVTMMFWYRQQPGQSLTLIATANQGSEATYESGFVIDKFPISRPNLTFSTLTVSNMSPEDSSIYLCSVRTGGDSPLHFGNGTRLTVT.

The chain has TRBV29-1 and TRBJ1-2, with 7 bases matching TRBD1. Germline CDR1 is SQVTM and CDR2 is ANQGSEA. V trimming: 6 bases; J trimming: 7 bases; junction bases outside the gene matches: 11. CDR3 size: 13 residues. CDR3 DNA sequence: TGCAGCGTCCTGGACAGGTGGAAAGGTGGCTACACCTTC. It encodes CSVLDRWKGGYTF.

The genes are TRBV15 and TRBJ2-1; TRBD1 aligns across 8 bases. Germline CDR1 and CDR2: LNHNV and YYDKDF (reference sequence). V lost 0 bases and J lost 8; bases outside the gene matches: 12. This CDR3 spans 17 amino acids. The CDR3 spells CATSRDPRDRYLDEQFF. The CDR3 DNA follows: TGTGCCACCAGCAGAGATCCCCGGGACAGGTACTTAGATGAGCAGTTCTTC.

J is TRBJ2-3 and V is TRBV29-1; D is unresolved. V was clipped by 7 bases and J by 0 bases, with 11 bases between them. The CDR3 length is 13 residues. Looked up from germline, CDR1 is SQVTM and CDR2 is ANQGSEA. CDR3 nucleotides: TGCAGCGCGAGCTATTCTAGCACAGATACGCAGTATTTT. Protein sequence: CSASYSSTDTQYF.

The chain carries TRBV29-1 and TRBJ1-5; 9 bases match TRBD1. The V and J ends lost 6 bases and 3 bases, in that order; junction bases with no gene match: 9. The CDR3 is made up of 15 amino acids. The germline gives CDR1 SQVTM, CDR2 ANQGSEA. DNA for the CDR3: TGCAGCGTGGCAACCGGGACAGGGACCAATCAGCCCCAGCATTTT. It encodes CSVATGTGTNQPQHF.

The chain links TRBV4-1 to TRBJ2-7; 8 nucleotides agree with TRBD1. Germline V lookup: CDR1 MGHRA, CDR2 YSYEKL. The J segment lost 0 bases and the V segment lost 4 bases, leaving 8 bases of the junction unmatched. The CDR3 runs 16 residues. The CDR3 sequence: CASSRHAGQGSYEQYV. The CDR3 region has the DNA TGCGCCAGCAGCCGCCACGCAGGACAGGGCTCCTACGAGCAGTACGTC.

The chain uses TRBV20-1 and TRBJ2-4, with D possibly matching TRBD2 (6 bases). The CDR3 extends over 14 amino acids. V was clipped by 5 bases and J by 7 bases, with 18 bases between them. Germline lookup yields CDR1 DFQATT and CDR2 SNEGSKA (reference sequence). The CDR3: CSAVYSGRRNIQYF. The DNA for the CDR3 is TGCAGTGCTGTATATAGCGGAAGAAGGAACATTCAGTACTTC.

In nucleotides, the CDR3 is TGTGCCAGCAGCCCCCCAGGCGGGGGGGCTAGGGCCCAGTACTTC. Amino acid sequence: CASSPPGGGARAQYF. The rearrangement joins TRBV3-1 to TRBJ2-5, with 9 bases identical to TRBD2. The CDR3 is made up of 15 amino acids. Germline values: CDR1 LGHDT, CDR2 YNNKEL (reference sequence). Trimming took 4 bases from V and 9 from J; bases not matched to a gene: 12.

This sequence joins TRBV9 and TRBJ2-5; D remains unclear. From germline, CDR1 is SGDLS and CDR2 YYNGEE. The CDR3 has 12 amino acids. The V end was cut by 3 bases, the J end by 6 bases, with 9 bases between. The chain's CDR3 is CASSGLEKTQYF. The CDR3 DNA follows: TGTGCCAGCAGCGGTTTAGAAAAGACCCAGTACTTC.

This chain links TRBV24-1 with TRBJ2-3; D unresolved. The germline V gene encodes CDR1 KGHDR and CDR2 SFDVKD. V lost 0 bases to trimming and J lost 11 bases, with 11 bases between them. CDR3 length equals 13 residues. The CDR3 DNA reads TGTGCCACCAGTGATTTGGGGCAGCCAGAGCAGTATTTT. It is translated as CATSDLGQPEQYF.

In its sample, this clonotype ranks as medium-sized (0.01 to 0.1%). J is TRBJ2-5 and V is TRBV11-2; D remains ambiguous. CDR1 is SGHAT and CDR2 is FQNNGV in the germline V gene. The CDR3 has 11 residues. V was shortened by 1 base and J by 4 bases, with 1 base between the two germline ends. CDR3 DNA sequence: TGTGCCAGCAGCTTAGGAGAGACCCAGTACTTC. It translates to CASSLGETQYF.

The chain recombines TRBV7-8 with TRBJ1-5, with D possibly being TRBD1 (5 bases). The CDR3 runs 16 residues. Trimming cost V 1 base and J 1 base, with 11 bases left between them. The germline V gene encodes CDR1 SGHVS and CDR2 FQNEAQ. The CDR3 region is CASSLVGPGSNQPQHF. CDR3 bases: TGTGCCAGCAGCTTAGTCGGGCCAGGGAGCAATCAGCCCCAGCATTTT.

The V gene is TRBV13, the J gene TRBJ2-3; 10 bases align to TRBD2. V was clipped by 8 bases and J by 2 bases; unmatched bases: 7. The CDR3 is made up of 15 amino acids. Germline CDR1 and CDR2: PRHDT and FYEKMQ (reference sequence). Here the CDR3 reads CASAASGGATDTQYF. In DNA form, the CDR3 reads TGTGCCAGCGCCGCTAGCGGGGGTGCCACAGATACGCAGTATTTT.

The rearrangement uses TRBV3-1 and TRBJ2-5, with D unclear. Trimming stripped 0 bases from V and 6 bases from J, with 8 bases between. Germline CDR1 is LGHDT and CDR2 is YNNKEL (reference sequence). The CDR3 has 13 amino acids. CDR3 bases: TGTGCCAGCAGCCAAGATGTAACGAAGACCCAGTACTTC. The encoded protein is CASSQDVTKTQYF.

In DNA, the CDR3 is TGTGCCAGCAGCCAGGGAACTGGGGAGACCCAGTACTTC. This codes for CASSQGTGETQYF. The chain uses TRBV7-8 and TRBJ2-5; perhaps TRBD1 as D (5 bases). The germline V gene has CDR1 SGHVS and CDR2 FQNEAQ. V gave up 5 bases and J gave up 5 bases, with 12 bases separating them. CDR3 length: 13 residues. The variable domain in full, completed from reference TRBV7-8 and TRBJ2-5, reads GAGVSQSPRYKVAKRGQDVALRCDPISGHVSLFWYQQALGQGPEFLTYFQNEAQLDKSGLPSDRFFAERPEGSVSTLKIQRTQQEDSAVYLCASSQGTGETQYFGPGTRLLVL.

The chain has TRBV29-1 and TRBJ2-7, with D perhaps given as TRBD1 or TRBD2 (6 bases each). The CDR3 length is 13 residues. The germline V gene has CDR1 SQVTM and CDR2 ANQGSEA. The germline V and J ends were trimmed by 3 bases and 4 bases, with 13 bases remaining between them. The CDR3 spells CSVDERGPYEQYV. The CDR3 DNA sequence: TGCAGCGTTGATGAACGGGGGCCATACGAGCAGTACGTC.

This clonotype appeared a few times. J is TRBJ2-6 and V is TRBV24-1; D not certain. V lost 5 bases and J 4 bases, leaving 11 bases between the germline ends. The germline CDR1 and CDR2 sequences are KGHDR and SFDVKD. This CDR3 comprises 15 residues. CDR3 in amino acids: CATSGPISGANVLTF. Here the CDR3 DNA reads TGTGCCACCAGTGGACCTATCTCCGGGGCCAACGTCCTGACTTTC.

The chain recombines TRBV12-5 with TRBJ2-3; 10 bases agree with TRBD1. Germline V gene lookup returns CDR1 LGHNT and CDR2 FRNRAP. The CDR3 runs 17 residues. V was clipped by 1 base and J by 5 bases; unmatched bases: 9. CDR3: CASGLGRRDRGGDTQYF. DNA of the CDR3: TGTGCTAGTGGTTTGGGCCGCCGGGACAGGGGAGGAGATACGCAGTATTTT.

V is TRBV5-1 and J is TRBJ2-1, with 8 bases lining up with TRBD2. The CDR3 is 14 amino acids. V lost 5 bases and J lost 7; bases outside the gene matches: 8. Germline CDR1 SGHRS, CDR2 YFSETQ. The CDR3 reads CASRTGTSENEQFF. In DNA form, the CDR3 reads TGCGCCAGCAGGACGGGGACTAGTGAAAATGAGCAGTTCTTC.

This chain uses TRBV25-1 with TRBJ2-3, with 9 bases fitting TRBD2. The CDR3 is 16 amino acids. Germline CDR1 is MGHDK and CDR2 is SYGVNS. V lost 1 base to trimming and J lost 4 bases; unmatched junction nucleotides: 6. The CDR3 DNA reads TGTGCCAGCAGTGAATCGGCTAGCGGGAACGCAGATACGCAGTATTTT. Its translation is CASSESASGNADTQYF.

V usage is TRBV29-1 and J usage is TRBJ1-1; D may be TRBD1 (6 bases). Germline V lookup: CDR1 SQVTM, CDR2 ANQGSEA. The CDR3 runs to 11 residues. V dropped 3 bases and J dropped 7 bases, with 9 bases sitting between them. The CDR3 DNA is TGCAGCGTTGATAGGGGGAGTGAAGCTTTCTTT. As protein: CSVDRGSEAFF.

The chain carries TRBV18 and TRBJ2-7; D is perhaps TRBD1 (5 bases). There are 13 residues in the CDR3. V was pared by 6 bases and J by 3 bases, with 12 bases between. Germline V CDR1 and CDR2: KGHSH, LQKENI. The CDR3 is CASSRGQGYEQYF. In nucleotides, the CDR3 is TGTGCCAGCTCCCGTGGGCAGGGCTACGAGCAGTACTTC.

The chain combines TRBV5-1 with TRBJ1-2; TRBD1 is a possible D gene (5 bases). This CDR3 spans 14 amino acids. With 4 bases removed from V and 3 bases from J, the gap between germline ends came to 13 bases. Looked up from germline, CDR1 is SGHRS and CDR2 is YFSETQ. The CDR3 DNA reads TGCGCCAGCAGCCAAGAGGACATCGACTATGGCTACACCTTC. This encodes CASSQEDIDYGYTF.

The V gene is TRBV20-1, the J gene TRBJ1-1, with TRBD1 as a possible D gene (5 bases). CDR3 length: 15 residues. The germline V gene encodes CDR1 DFQATT and CDR2 SNEGSKA (reference sequence). Trimming removed 6 bases at V and 4 bases at J, with 21 bases between. CDR3 bases: TGCAGTGCCGACCTCGGGGGGTGGATGTCCACTGAAGCTTTCTTT. Amino acid sequence: CSADLGGWMSTEAFF.

The V call is TRBV24-1, the J call TRBJ1-5, with D possibly TRBD1 on 5 matching bases. Trimming took off 2 bases at V and 5 bases at J, with 6 bases between the two ends. The CDR3 runs 13 residues. CDR1 KGHDR and CDR2 SFDVKD come from the germline V gene. In nucleotides, the CDR3 is TGTGCCACCAGTGATTGGGGGGATCAGCCCCAGCATTTT. This codes for CATSDWGDQPQHF.